The clone carrying this T cell receptor beta chain showed up just once. The sample belongs to a study of blood T cell repertoires in COVID-19. Study details: Cohort 3 recovered donors had two negative PCRs, clearance, or symptom resolution. Italy, Spain and the United States were the sources of the convalescent and acute COVID-19 samples.

Participant reports of clinical history set cohort assignment. In the authors' methods: For nucleated cells, counts were estimated from reference gene primer amplification. TCRdb's table, derived via immunoSEQ multiplex PCR, lists solely in-frame clones and lacks some. V and J calls plus clone size are reproduced from that table; the DNA served to infer D and trimming. The sample has some 300,000 clones, approximately 90% seen once. Trimming stripped 8 bases from V and 4 bases from J, with 9 bases between. The CDR3 totals 13 residues. Germline values: CDR1 LNHDA, CDR2 SQIVND (reference sequence). V usage is TRBV19 and J usage is TRBJ2-6; tentatively, D is TRBD2 (5 bases). Sequencing was done on a sample of PBMCs or T cells enriched from blood (not recorded which). The TCR originated in a woman aged 55-75 years in a cohort exposed to, infected with or recovered from COVID-19 (not recorded which). The CDR3 sequence: CASRPGGANVLTF. In DNA, the CDR3 is TGTGCCAGTCGCCCGGGGGGGGCCAACGTCCTGACTTTC. The entire variable domain, with the rest obtained from reference TRBV19 and TRBJ2-6, is as follows: DGGITQSPKYLFRKEGQNVTLSCEQNLNHDAMYWYRQDPGQGLRLIYYSQIVNDFQKGDIAEGYSVSREKKESFPLTVTSAQKNPTAFYLCASRPGGANVLTFGAGSRLTVL.